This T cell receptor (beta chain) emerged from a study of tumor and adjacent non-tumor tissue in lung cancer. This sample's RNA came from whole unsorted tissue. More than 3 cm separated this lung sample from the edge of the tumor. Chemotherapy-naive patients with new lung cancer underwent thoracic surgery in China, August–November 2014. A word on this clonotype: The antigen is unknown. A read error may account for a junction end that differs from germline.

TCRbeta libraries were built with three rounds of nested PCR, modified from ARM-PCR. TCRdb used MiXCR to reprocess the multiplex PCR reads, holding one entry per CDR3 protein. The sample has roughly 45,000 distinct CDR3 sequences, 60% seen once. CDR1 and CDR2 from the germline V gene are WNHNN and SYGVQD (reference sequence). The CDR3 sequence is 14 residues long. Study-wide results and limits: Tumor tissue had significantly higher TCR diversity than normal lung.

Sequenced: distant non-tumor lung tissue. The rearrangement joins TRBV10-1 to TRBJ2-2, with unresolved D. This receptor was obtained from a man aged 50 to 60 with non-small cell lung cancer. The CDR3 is CASSGGVSTEELLF. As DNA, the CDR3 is TGCGCCAGCAGTGGAGGAGTGAGCACCGAGGAGCTGTTGTTT.